The T cell receptor (beta chain) under discussion was sequenced for a study of blood T cell repertoires in COVID-19. As for the study in general: Donors in the United States, Italy and Spain gave samples during acute or convalescent COVID-19. PBMCs, B-cell-depleted T cells, or T cells provided the cDNA or gDNA that made up the material.

Authors' methods: Estimates of nucleated cell counts were drawn from the amplification of reference gene primers. The data were produced by immunoSEQ multiplex PCR, yet TCRdb's version contains in-frame clones alone and is incomplete. V and J calls and clone size come straight from that table; D and trimming were deduced from the DNA. The sample yields under 200,000 clones, over 75% seen once. Trimming left V 4 bases short and J 2 bases short, with 12 bases between. Germline V lookup: CDR1 SGHAT, CDR2 FQNNGV. This CDR3 has 15 amino acids. This clonotype originated in a man aged 45-65 years with acute or convalescent COVID-19. Material for sequencing was peripheral blood. The chain carries TRBV11-2 and TRBJ2-1; tentative D call: TRBD1 (6 bases). The CDR3 DNA is TGTGCCAGCAGCTCAACAGGGACCCCCTACAATGAGCAGTTCTTC. Translation: CASSSTGTPYNEQFF.